This record concerns one T cell receptor (beta chain) sequence. Ten or more counts support this clonotype. The antigen it binds to is not known. Per-nucleotide qualities are absent, and no much larger clonotype sits a single base away. Via the germline V gene (reference sequence), CDR1 is MNHEY and CDR2 SMNVEV. The trim is 6 bases for V and 5 bases for J, with a gap of 11 bases between the germline ends. From the cysteine up to the phenylalanine, the CDR3 has a length of 13 residues. This entry keeps only the CDR3 DNA: 39 bases, framed from base 1. The intended sense of this specimen's treatment or condition label: alpha-V12: anti-TRBV12 scFv linked to anti-CD3 scFv. T cells were expanded from blood mononuclear cells for about 3 days with either the anti-CD3 antibody OKT3 or CD3/CD28 Dynabeads. The anti-TRBV12 bispecific sample was derived from a coculture of Jurkat leukemia cells with normal T cells and was compared against an anti-CD19 bispecific control coculture. Expanded T cells were maintained in RPMI 1640 supplemented with roughly 9.2% fetal bovine serum, recombinant human IL-2 (about 100 IU/ml) and IL-7 (approximately 4.7 ng/ml). Cocultures combined about 5 x 10^4 normal T cells with about 5 x 10^4 target cells and bispecific antibody in approximately 100 ul, incubated about 17 hours at 37°C. Each bispecific antibody was composed of two single-chain variable fragments, which were expressed in a single-chain diabody format with a His tag. Effector T cells came from healthy human donors; peripheral blood mononuclear cells were isolated from leukapheresis samples by Ficoll density gradient centrifugation.

Unique molecular identifier barcodes were incorporated into the libraries and were used for clonotype quantification. Qiagen AllPrep DNA/RNA Micro kits were used to isolate total RNA, and an Agilent TapeStation was used to check RNA quality. TCR beta libraries were built by 5' RACE: cDNA synthesis followed by two PCR steps using TCR beta constant-region gene-specific primers. An Illumina MiSeq platform was used to sequence the TCR beta libraries. The published analysis was carried out like this. MIGEC, MiXCR and VDJtools were used for read processing. The frequency of each clonotype was calculated as the fraction of all unique molecular identifiers in the sample that belonged to that clonotype. Nonfunctional TRBV genes classified in IMGT as pseudogenes or open reading frames, for example TRBV1, TRBV12-1 and TRBV21, were left out. TCRdb's own reprocessing of the public reads used fastp at Q25 and MiXCR and kept productive beta chains. Each record represents a unique CDR3 protein, reported with the most common genes and DNA among its rows. These V and J calls derive from TCRdb rather than the authors' analysis. The sample yields about 20,000 distinct CDR3 sequences; 2% to 2.5% were counted once. The top ten hold more than 4.5% of the sample.

This specimen belongs to a study of beta chain bispecific antibodies for T cell cancers (dated by TCRdb to 2020 to 2023). In the study overall: Healthy donor T cells were cocultured with T cell leukemia lines and bispecific antibodies, and TRBV sequencing of the surviving cells was then used to measure how much each TRBV family was depleted. Jurkat cells expressed surface TRBV12 (TRBV12-3), and HPB-ALL cells expressed surface TRBV5-5. General conclusions and limits of the study: Relative to anti-CD19, the TRBV12-3 share of total TRBV signal was reduced by approximately 99% after anti-TRBV12 exposure, whereas a nonsignificant less than 45% decrease was observed for TRBV12-4. Each sequenced sample mixed leukemia cell line cells with normal T cells, and most targeted TRBV signal came from the leukemia cells rather than normal T cells. Cross-reactivity of the anti-TRBV5-5 antibody with TRBV5-6 was attributed to high sequence similarity between the two genes. Apart from the targeted and closely related genes, all other TRBV family members appeared unaffected by the TRBV-directed bispecific antibodies.

This sequence was found in a human donor in good health. Some clones in this sample may be carry-over from other donors' samples. The material sequenced was healthy donor T cells cultured with leukemia cells, taken from a culture containing a bispecific antibody targeting TCR Vbeta12. This sequence uses TRBV27 and TRBJ1-5, with no confidently assigned D gene. At the DNA level, the sequence is TGTGCCAGCAGCCCGGACGGAGATCAGCCCCAGCATTTT. The resulting protein is CASSPDGDQPQHF.